The 7 T cell receptor beta chains reported below all come from one sample, sequenced in a study of T cells in Graves' hyperthyroidism and ophthalmopathy. Amplification of TCR beta CDR3 regions used RNA as the template. First-round RT-PCR of the TCR CDR3 relied on the HTBI primer set. One entry per CDR3 protein results from TCRdb running MiXCR on the multiplex PCR reads. Here the sample spans about 270,000 distinct CDR3 sequences, less than 30% being singletons. Input material: blood. The receptors originated from a man aged 35-49 years with Graves' hyperthyroidism that later progressed to Graves' ophthalmopathy.

This clonotype was seen at least ten times. This chain uses TRBV7-9 with TRBJ2-7; 7 bases align to TRBD2. Trimming removed 5 bases from V and 7 bases from J; junction bases left unmatched: 8. The CDR3 consists of 13 residues. Germline V lookup: CDR1 SEHNR, CDR2 FQNEAQ (reference sequence). Written as DNA, the CDR3 is TGTGCCAGCAGCATGGCGGGAGCGGGAGAGCAGTACTTC. It translates to CASSMAGAGEQYF.

This clonotype was detected only a few times. This chain uses TRBV4-1 with TRBJ1-1; D unclear. The CDR3 has 13 residues. In germline, CDR1 is MGHRA, CDR2 YSYEKL. V lost 4 bases to trimming and J lost 0 bases, with 6 bases between them. CDR3 loop: CASSPNMNTEAFF. DNA of the CDR3: TGCGCCAGCAGCCCCAACATGAACACTGAAGCTTTCTTT.

This CDR3 reads CSVELGASGIYEQYF. The DNA of the CDR3 is TGCAGCGTTGAGTTGGGGGCTAGCGGGATTTACGAGCAGTACTTC. The J gene is TRBJ2-7, the V gene TRBV29-1; 9 nucleotides agree with TRBD2. With V trimmed by 3 bases and J by 4 bases, 10 bases remained unmatched. This CDR3 has 15 residues. Germline CDR1 and CDR2: SQVTM and ANQGSEA.

The chain uses TRBV11-2 and TRBJ1-1, with D possibly being TRBD1 (5 bases). The germline V gene encodes CDR1 SGHAT and CDR2 FQNNGV. This CDR3 is built from 15 residues. V was pared by 9 bases and J by 2 bases, with 19 bases between. CDR3 sequence reads: CASINRPGQNTEAFF. For the CDR3, the DNA is TGTGCCAGTATCAACAGGCCAGGACAAAACACTGAAGCTTTCTTT. The full variable domain, its missing parts supplied by reference TRBV11-2 and TRBJ1-1, is EAGVAQSPRYKIIEKRQSVAFWCNPISGHATLYWYQQILGQGPKLLIQFQNNGVVDDSQLPKDRFSAERLKGVDSTLKIQPAKLEDSAVYLCASINRPGQNTEAFFGQGTRLTVV.

This clonotype came up a few times. This chain uses TRBV2 with TRBJ1-2, with D uncertain. This CDR3 is 15 amino acids long. The germline gives CDR1 SNHLY, CDR2 FYNNEI. The V end lost 6 bases, the J end lost 1 base, and 15 bases lay between the germline ends. The CDR3 reads CASRDELGYNYGYTF. The CDR3 region has the DNA TGTGCCAGCAGGGACGAACTCGGATATAACTATGGCTACACCTTC.

In DNA, the CDR3 is TGTGCCAGCAGCCTTAGCGGGAGTGGGGCGGAGACCCAGTACTTC. Translated: CASSLSGSGAETQYF. V gene TRBV7-3 combines with J gene TRBJ2-5; 9 bases agree with TRBD2. The germline gives CDR1 SGHTA, CDR2 FQGTGA. V gave up 5 bases and J gave up 5 bases; unmatched junction bases: 9. The CDR3 loop spans 15 amino acids.

In this sample, this clonotype turned up many times. At one end the junction does not follow the germline gene, possibly because of a read error. The J gene is TRBJ1-2, the V gene TRBV6-1, with 7 bases identical to TRBD1. Germline-derived CDR1 and CDR2 are MNHNS and SASEGT. The length of the CDR3 is 16 residues. CDR3 sequence reads: CASREDARQGGDGYTF. CDR3 DNA: TGTGCCAGCAGGGAAGACGCCCGACAGGGTGGGGATGGCTACACCTTC.